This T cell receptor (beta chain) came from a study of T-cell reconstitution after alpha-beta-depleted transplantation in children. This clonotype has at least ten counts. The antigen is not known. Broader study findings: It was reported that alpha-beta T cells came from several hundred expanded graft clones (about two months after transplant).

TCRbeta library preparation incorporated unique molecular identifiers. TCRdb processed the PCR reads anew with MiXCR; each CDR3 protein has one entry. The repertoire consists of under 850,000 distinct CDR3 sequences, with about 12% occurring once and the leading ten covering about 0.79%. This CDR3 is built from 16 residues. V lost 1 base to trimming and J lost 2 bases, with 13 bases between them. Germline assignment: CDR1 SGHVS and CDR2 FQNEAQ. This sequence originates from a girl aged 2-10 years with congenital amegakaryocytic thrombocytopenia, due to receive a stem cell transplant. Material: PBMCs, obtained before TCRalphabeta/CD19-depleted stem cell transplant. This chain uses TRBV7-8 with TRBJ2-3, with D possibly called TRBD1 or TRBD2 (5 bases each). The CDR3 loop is CASSLDRMGTTDTQYF. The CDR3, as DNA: TGTGCCAGCAGCTTAGACCGGATGGGGACCACAGATACGCAGTATTTT.